The 3 T cell receptor beta chains in this list originate from one sample, sequenced in a study of OX40 agonist ivuxolimab in advanced cancers. The method was immunoSEQ multiplex PCR; TCRdb's version includes in-frame clones alone and lacks a portion of them. Here the sample spans 40,000 to 50,000 clones, 65% to 90% being singletons. This sample comprised CD4+ or CD8+ T cells sorted from blood, obtained in a trial of the OX40 agonist ivuxolimab. The receptors shown here come from an adult with an advanced solid tumor such as melanoma, head and neck, liver or kidney cancer.

A word on this clone: Relative to the germline gene, one junction end is altered; a read error may explain this. The chain uses TRBV6-5 and TRBJ2-7, with TRBD1 as a possible D gene (6 bases). The CDR3 is made up of 15 amino acids. CDR1 is MNHEY and CDR2 is SVGAGI in the germline V gene. This CDR3 reads CASSDSRGISYEQYF. CDR3 sequence (DNA): TGTGCCAGCAGTGACTCCAGGGGAATCTCCTACGAGCAGTACTTC.

J is TRBJ2-1 and V is TRBV5-4; maybe TRBD2 (7 bases). CDR1 and CDR2 from the germline V gene are SGHNT and YYREEE (reference sequence). The CDR3 totals 14 residues. Trimming left V 6 bases short and J 8 bases short, with 18 bases between. CDR3 in amino acids: CASTIRGAIDEQFF. CDR3 sequence (DNA): TGTGCCAGCACCATCCGGGGGGCAATCGATGAGCAGTTCTTC. Full variable domain (remainder filled in from reference TRBV5-4 and TRBJ2-1): ETGVTQSPTHLIKTRGQQVTLRCSSQSGHNTVSWYQQALGQGPQFIFQYYREEENGRGNFPPRFSGLQFPNYSSELNVNALELDDSALYLCASTIRGAIDEQFFGPGTRLTVL.

The J gene is TRBJ1-1, the V gene TRBV6-5, with D uncertain. Per germline, CDR1 MNHEY and CDR2 SVGAGI. V dropped 0 bases and J dropped 3 bases, with 11 bases sitting between them. This CDR3 has 15 residues. The CDR3 sequence is CASSYSGQQHTEAFF. For the CDR3, the DNA is TGTGCCAGCAGTTACTCAGGGCAGCAACACACTGAAGCTTTCTTT.